This T cell receptor (beta chain) was captured in a study of early T cells in non-severe SARS-CoV-2 infection. Study summary: Chains were unpaired, as sequencing was done on bulk RNA from unsorted whole blood. Whole-study findings and limits: The matching step, a VDJdb search, favored anti-spike CD8 responses and missed private and CD4 specificities.

The protocol attached unique molecular identifiers to individual cDNA molecules. MiXCR, run by TCRdb on the 5' RACE reads, gives a single entry per CDR3 protein. This table holds tens of thousands of distinct CDR3 sequences, around 4.9% found once. This clonotype has just a few counts. Its antigen remains unknown. V was trimmed by 4 bases and J by 3 bases, leaving 9 bases between them. The CDR3 covers 13 residues. The V gene's germline CDR1 is GTSNPN and CDR2 SVGIG (reference sequence). The clonotype originates from an adult who was a healthcare worker with PCR-confirmed SARS-CoV-2 infection or an uninfected control (not recorded which). This rearrangement joins TRBV30 to TRBJ2-2, with no clear D. The sample consisted of whole blood. The CDR3 nucleotides read TGTGCCTGGATCAGGAGAGACACCGGGGAGCTGTTTTTT. Protein sequence: CAWIRRDTGELFF.